Listed below are T cell receptor beta chains from one sample, sequenced in a study of blood T cells in healthy people across ages. Via MiXCR, TCRdb re-called the 5' RACE reads, giving one row per CDR3 protein. The table includes 780,000 or so distinct CDR3 sequences, about 61% detected once. Material for sequencing was blood. The receptors shown here come from a man aged 40-50 years in good health. CDR3s include the opening cysteine and the closing phenylalanine or tryptophan. Each record gives: V gene, J gene, D gene, clone size, CDR3 DNA, CDR3 protein. D genes are given only for firm matches. Clone size is shown for a subset of rows, as once, few, many or a class of expanded clone.

v_gene: TRBV3-1; j_gene: TRBJ2-1; d_gene: -; abundance: -; CDR3nt: TGTGCCAGCAGCCAAGTCCCCCCCCGTGAGCAGTTCTTC; CDR3aa: CASSQVPPREQFF
v_gene: TRBV7-6; j_gene: TRBJ2-5; d_gene: -; abundance: -; CDR3nt: TGTGCCAGCAGCTTTTTAGGGCCTCAAGGCCAGTACTTC; CDR3aa: CASSFLGPQGQYF
v_gene: TRBV7-9; j_gene: TRBJ2-3; d_gene: TRBD1; abundance: few; CDR3nt: TGTGCCAGCCAGGGACAGGGAACCACAGATACGCAGTATTTT; CDR3aa: CASQGQGTTDTQYF
v_gene: TRBV4-3; j_gene: TRBJ2-3; d_gene: -; abundance: -; CDR3nt: TGCGCCAGCAGCCAAGATGTTGCGGGTACTAATACGCAGTATTTT; CDR3aa: CASSQDVAGTNTQYF
v_gene: TRBV20-1; j_gene: TRBJ2-5; d_gene: -; abundance: few; CDR3nt: TGCAGTGCTAGAGGGCCAGTAGAGACCCAGTACTTC; CDR3aa: CSARGPVETQYF
v_gene: TRBV5-1; j_gene: TRBJ2-1; d_gene: -; abundance: -; CDR3nt: TGCGCCAGCAGCCCCGGCCGGGGCGGCTCCCCTGGTAATGAGCAGTTCTTC; CDR3aa: CASSPGRGGSPGNEQFF
v_gene: TRBV2; j_gene: TRBJ1-1; d_gene: -; abundance: -; CDR3nt: TGTGCCAGCAGTGAATTTGGGGCCACTGAAGCTTTCTTT; CDR3aa: CASSEFGATEAFF
v_gene: TRBV27; j_gene: TRBJ2-3; d_gene: -; abundance: few; CDR3nt: TGTGCCAGCACAGATACGCAGTATTTT; CDR3aa: CASTDTQYF
v_gene: TRBV3-1; j_gene: TRBJ1-2; d_gene: -; abundance: -; CDR3nt: TGTGCCAGCAGCCAAGATTGGGGCTACACCTTC; CDR3aa: CASSQDWGYTF
v_gene: TRBV29-1; j_gene: TRBJ2-4; d_gene: -; abundance: -; CDR3nt: TGCGGCGTTGGTCATACAGGGACGGGAGAGCAGTACTTC; CDR3aa: CGVGHTGTGEQYF
v_gene: TRBV20-1; j_gene: TRBJ1-2; d_gene: TRBD1; abundance: -; CDR3nt: TGCAGTGCTATAGAGCGAGGACAGGGATATGGCTACACCTTC; CDR3aa: CSAIERGQGYGYTF
v_gene: TRBV6-2/TRBV6-3; j_gene: TRBJ2-7; d_gene: -; abundance: -; CDR3nt: TGTGCCAGCAGTTCCGAGGCAATGAAGTGGATATACGAGCAGTACTTC; CDR3aa: CASSSEAMKWIYEQYF
v_gene: TRBV5-1; j_gene: TRBJ2-5; d_gene: TRBD1; abundance: -; CDR3nt: TGCGCCAGCAGCAGAACCGGGACAGGGGACTCGGGGGAGACCCAGTACTTC; CDR3aa: CASSRTGTGDSGETQYF
v_gene: TRBV6-6; j_gene: TRBJ1-1; d_gene: TRBD1; abundance: -; CDR3nt: TGTGCCAGCACCCTGGACAGGTTTCAAATTTTTGGCACTGAAGCTTTCTTT; CDR3aa: CASTLDRFQIFGTEAFF
v_gene: TRBV5-5; j_gene: TRBJ2-1; d_gene: TRBD2; abundance: few; CDR3nt: TGTGCCAGCAGCTGGGGGGGTGGGAGCTTTAGCTCCTACAATGAGCAGTTCTTC; CDR3aa: CASSWGGGSFSSYNEQFF
v_gene: TRBV5-5; j_gene: TRBJ2-4; d_gene: -; abundance: -; CDR3nt: TGTGCCAGCAGCTTGGGGACACCCGCGCAGTACTTC; CDR3aa: CASSLGTPAQYF
v_gene: TRBV12-3/TRBV12-4; j_gene: TRBJ1-2; d_gene: -; abundance: once; CDR3nt: TGTGCCAGCAGTCGGGCTTACTATGGCTACACCTTC; CDR3aa: CASSRAYYGYTF
v_gene: TRBV12-3/TRBV12-4; j_gene: TRBJ2-4; d_gene: -; abundance: -; CDR3nt: TGTGCCAGCACCTTGACAGTCATAGCCAAAAACATTCAGTACTTC; CDR3aa: CASTLTVIAKNIQYF
v_gene: TRBV24-1; j_gene: TRBJ2-6; d_gene: -; abundance: few; CDR3nt: TGTGCCACCGCTATGTCGGGACCCGGAGGGACCTCTGGGGCCAACGTCCTGACTTTC; CDR3aa: CATAMSGPGGTSGANVLTF
v_gene: TRBV20-1; j_gene: TRBJ2-5; d_gene: -; abundance: -; CDR3nt: TGCAGTGCAACTCTCCACGGGGGTTCGTGGACCCAGTACTTC; CDR3aa: CSATLHGGSWTQYF
v_gene: TRBV13; j_gene: TRBJ2-4; d_gene: -; abundance: -; CDR3nt: TGTGCCAGCAGCTTACGCACCTTACCAAACATTCAGTACTTC; CDR3aa: CASSLRTLPNIQYF
v_gene: TRBV7-8; j_gene: TRBJ2-5; d_gene: TRBD1; abundance: -; CDR3nt: TGTGCCAGCAGCCCGGACAGGGCACCGTACCAAGAGACCCAGTACTTC; CDR3aa: CASSPDRAPYQETQYF
v_gene: TRBV7-2; j_gene: TRBJ2-1; d_gene: TRBD2; abundance: few; CDR3nt: TGTGCCAGCAGTAGCCTAGCGGGAGAAAATGAGCAGTTCTTC; CDR3aa: CASSSLAGENEQFF
v_gene: TRBV4-1; j_gene: TRBJ2-7; d_gene: TRBD1; abundance: -; CDR3nt: TGCGCCAGCAGCCATTTCGGACCGGGACAGGGGGCCTACGAGCAGTACTTC; CDR3aa: CASSHFGPGQGAYEQYF
v_gene: TRBV27; j_gene: TRBJ2-1; d_gene: -; abundance: -; CDR3nt: TGTGCCAGCAGTTTACTCGGGGGGCCGAGTGAGCAGTTCTTC; CDR3aa: CASSLLGGPSEQFF
v_gene: TRBV4-1; j_gene: TRBJ2-3; d_gene: -; abundance: -; CDR3nt: TGCGCCAGCAGCCATCAGCAATGGGGTATTAGCACAGATACGCAGTATTTT; CDR3aa: CASSHQQWGISTDTQYF
v_gene: TRBV10-3; j_gene: TRBJ2-5; d_gene: -; abundance: once; CDR3nt: TGTGCCATCAGTGAGAGAACAGGCCGGGAGACCCAGTACTTC; CDR3aa: CAISERTGRETQYF
v_gene: TRBV14; j_gene: TRBJ1-6; d_gene: -; abundance: few; CDR3nt: TGTGCCAGCAGCCAAGCAGCCAGGGAAGGCTCCTATAATTCACCCCTCCACTTT; CDR3aa: CASSQAAREGSYNSPLHF
v_gene: TRBV11-1; j_gene: TRBJ2-5; d_gene: -; abundance: -; CDR3nt: TGTGCCAGCAGCTTAAGTCACGGCCGGGAGACCCAGTACTTC; CDR3aa: CASSLSHGRETQYF
v_gene: TRBV24-1; j_gene: TRBJ1-5; d_gene: -; abundance: few; CDR3nt: TGTGCCACCAGTGATCCCGACATCTCTCAGCCCCAGCATTTT; CDR3aa: CATSDPDISQPQHF
v_gene: TRBV20-1; j_gene: TRBJ2-4; d_gene: TRBD2; abundance: -; CDR3nt: TGCAGTGCTAGAGATCGACTAGCGGTCGGAAACATTCAGTACTTC; CDR3aa: CSARDRLAVGNIQYF
v_gene: TRBV4-3; j_gene: TRBJ2-1; d_gene: -; abundance: few; CDR3nt: TGCGCCAGCAGCCAAGGTCACGGATACAATGAGCAGTTCTTC; CDR3aa: CASSQGHGYNEQFF
v_gene: TRBV5-1; j_gene: TRBJ2-3; d_gene: -; abundance: few; CDR3nt: TGCGCCAGCAGCTTGAGCCCAGGGGGGGCCACAGATACGCAGTATTTT; CDR3aa: CASSLSPGGATDTQYF
v_gene: TRBV6-2/TRBV6-3; j_gene: TRBJ1-2; d_gene: -; abundance: -; CDR3nt: TGTGCCAGCAGTGCCCAGACAAGTTCGGATGGCTACACCTTC; CDR3aa: CASSAQTSSDGYTF
v_gene: TRBV7-3; j_gene: TRBJ2-5; d_gene: TRBD1; abundance: -; CDR3nt: TGTGCCAGCAGCTCCACACAGGGGGCCCGGGAGACCCAGTACTTC; CDR3aa: CASSSTQGARETQYF
v_gene: TRBV10-3; j_gene: TRBJ2-1; d_gene: -; abundance: -; CDR3nt: TGTGCCATCAGTGGCCCGGAGGGGTACAATGAGCAGTTCTTC; CDR3aa: CAISGPEGYNEQFF
v_gene: TRBV9; j_gene: TRBJ2-1; d_gene: -; abundance: -; CDR3nt: TGTGCCAGCAGCACCAGACAGGAGCAGTTCTTC; CDR3aa: CASSTRQEQFF
v_gene: TRBV6-5; j_gene: TRBJ2-1; d_gene: -; abundance: few; CDR3nt: TGTGCCAGCAGGGGACACTCCTACAATGAGCAGTTCTTC; CDR3aa: CASRGHSYNEQFF
v_gene: TRBV24-1; j_gene: TRBJ1-2; d_gene: -; abundance: -; CDR3nt: TGTGCCACCAGTGGGTCCCGGATAAACTATGGCTACACCTTC; CDR3aa: CATSGSRINYGYTF
v_gene: TRBV29-1; j_gene: TRBJ1-5; d_gene: TRBD1; abundance: -; CDR3nt: TGCAGCGTTGTTTATCAGGGGGCAGAAAATCAGCCCCAGCATTTT; CDR3aa: CSVVYQGAENQPQHF
v_gene: TRBV18; j_gene: TRBJ2-3; d_gene: TRBD2; abundance: -; CDR3nt: TGTGCCAGCTCACCCGAGCGGGGAGATACGCAGTATTTT; CDR3aa: CASSPERGDTQYF
v_gene: TRBV7-9; j_gene: TRBJ2-3; d_gene: TRBD2; abundance: -; CDR3nt: TGTGCCAGCAGCTCAGTCGGGGGGAGCACAGATACGCAGTATTTT; CDR3aa: CASSSVGGSTDTQYF
v_gene: TRBV27; j_gene: TRBJ2-7; d_gene: TRBD2; abundance: -; CDR3nt: TGTGCCAGCACCCAGTGGGGACTAGCGGGAGCACATCGAGGGTACGAGCAGTACTTC; CDR3aa: CASTQWGLAGAHRGYEQYF
v_gene: TRBV25-1; j_gene: TRBJ1-2; d_gene: -; abundance: -; CDR3nt: TGTGCCAGCAGTGCCAAAACATTAGCTGGGGATGGCTACACCTTC; CDR3aa: CASSAKTLAGDGYTF
v_gene: TRBV12-3/TRBV12-4; j_gene: TRBJ2-6; d_gene: TRBD1; abundance: -; CDR3nt: TGTGCCAGCAGTTCCCAACGGGACAGGGGGCCTGGGGCCAACGTCCTGACTTTC; CDR3aa: CASSSQRDRGPGANVLTF
v_gene: TRBV20-1; j_gene: TRBJ2-7; d_gene: -; abundance: few; CDR3nt: TGCAGTGCTAAGTCGCCTAATGGGGGCTACGAGCAGTACTTC; CDR3aa: CSAKSPNGGYEQYF
v_gene: TRBV7-2; j_gene: TRBJ2-3; d_gene: TRBD1; abundance: few; CDR3nt: TGTGCCAGCAGCTTAGAGGGACAGAGAGATACGCAGTATTTT; CDR3aa: CASSLEGQRDTQYF
v_gene: TRBV4-1; j_gene: TRBJ2-3; d_gene: TRBD2; abundance: -; CDR3nt: TGCGCCAGCAGCCAAGAAGTAGCGGGTAGCACAGATACGCAGTATTTT; CDR3aa: CASSQEVAGSTDTQYF